The 22 T cell receptor beta chains given below trace back to one sample, sequenced in a study of blood T cell repertoires in COVID-19. Method: immunoSEQ multiplex PCR; TCRdb's copy keeps in-frame clones and lacks some. The table shows 250,000 to 300,000 clones, with roughly 88% occurring only once. The sample comprised PBMCs or T cells enriched from blood (not recorded which). Receptors originate from a woman aged 25-40 years who had recovered from COVID-19.

The gene calls are TRBV2 and TRBJ2-5, with D maybe TRBD1 (6 bases). Germline lookup yields CDR1 SNHLY and CDR2 FYNNEI. This CDR3 is 12 amino acids long. The V end lost 10 bases, the J end lost 3 bases, and 12 bases lay between the germline ends. CDR3 region: CATLTGKETQYF. CDR3 nucleotides: TGTGCCACACTGACAGGAAAAGAGACCCAGTACTTC.

This chain uses TRBV9 with TRBJ2-1, with D tentatively TRBD2 (6 bases). V lost 4 bases and J 9 bases, leaving 14 bases between the germline ends. Germline V gene lookup returns CDR1 SGDLS and CDR2 YYNGEE. The CDR3 sequence is 13 residues long. The CDR3 coding sequence is TGTGCCAGCAGCCCCCTTGGGGGGTTTGAGCAGTTCTTC. This sequence encodes CASSPLGGFEQFF.

This rearrangement joins TRBV7-6 to TRBJ1-1, with 9 positions matching TRBD1. The germline CDR1 and CDR2 sequences are SGHVS and FNYEAQ. J was trimmed by 5 bases and V by 1 base; bases with no gene match: 2. The CDR3 length is 14 residues. The CDR3 protein is CASSLGGQGTEAFF. Here the CDR3 DNA reads TGTGCCAGCAGCTTAGGAGGACAGGGGACTGAAGCTTTCTTT.

This chain connects TRBV12-3 or TRBV12-4 to TRBJ2-7, with D possibly TRBD1 on 6 matching bases. The V end was cut by 6 bases, the J end by 4 bases, with 7 bases between. The CDR3 length is 11 residues. CDR3 nucleotide sequence: TGTGCCAGCAGAACAGGGTACGAGCAGTACTTC. It translates to CASRTGYEQYF.

Details on this clone: Other DNA variants within this sample encode the same CDR3. The V call is TRBV18, the J call TRBJ2-5; D might be TRBD2 (6 bases). Trimming cost V 2 bases and J 5 bases, with 6 bases left between them. CDR1 is KGHSH, CDR2 LQKENI, per germline. This CDR3 region has 12 residues. CDR3: CASSPGGETQYF. The CDR3 DNA sequence: TGTGCCAGCTCACCAGGGGGGGAGACCCAGTACTTC.

This CDR3 is CASSEDLGSLTRGELFF. The CDR3 DNA sequence: TGTGCCAGCAGTGAAGATTTAGGCAGCCTGACTCGCGGGGAGCTGTTTTTT. The chain joins TRBV2 to TRBJ2-2; D is unresolved. CDR3 length equals 17 residues. V was trimmed by 1 base and J by 7 bases, leaving 19 bases between them. CDR1 and CDR2 (germline): SNHLY, FYNNEI.

The genes are TRBV7-2 and TRBJ2-7, with D maybe TRBD2 (6 bases). There are 15 residues in the CDR3. V was clipped by 2 bases and J by 7 bases, with 18 bases between them. Germline V gene data show CDR1 as SGHTA and CDR2 as FQGNSA. The CDR3 protein is CASSLMLRGRGEQYF. CDR3 nucleotide sequence: TGTGCCAGCAGCTTAATGCTACGGGGACGGGGGGAGCAGTACTTC. The entire variable domain, with the rest obtained from reference TRBV7-2 and TRBJ2-7, is as follows: GAGVSQSPSNKVTEKGKDVELRCDPISGHTALYWYRQSLGQGLEFLIYFQGNSAPDKSGLPSDRFSAERTGGSVSTLTIQRTQQEDSAVYLCASSLMLRGRGEQYFGPGTRLTVT.

The CDR3 sequence: CASNVQVGGGEQYF. CDR3 nucleotide sequence: TGTGCCAGCAATGTACAGGTGGGAGGTGGCGAGCAGTACTTC. This chain uses TRBV6-5 with TRBJ2-7, with D maybe TRBD2 (6 bases). The CDR3 has 14 residues. Between the trimmed V and J ends, which lost 7 bases and 6 bases, there was a span of 19 bases. Germline values: CDR1 MNHEY, CDR2 SVGAGI.

CDR3 loop: CASSLGQGLLGELFF. CDR3 bases: TGTGCCAGCAGTCTCGGACAGGGGCTGTTAGGGGAGCTGTTTTTT. The chain is built from TRBV2 and TRBJ2-2; 9 bases line up with TRBD1. V lost 5 bases, J lost 8 bases, and 9 bases stayed unmatched. The CDR3 spans 15 residues. Looked up from germline, CDR1 is SNHLY and CDR2 is FYNNEI.

The chain employs TRBV11-3 and TRBJ1-5; a weak D match, TRBD1 (5 bases). CDR3 length: 13 residues. CDR1 is SGHNT, CDR2 YENEEA, per germline. Trimming took 0 bases from V and 10 from J, leaving 10 bases between them. CDR3 in DNA: TGTGCCAGCAGCTTAGAGCACGGGGGACCCCAGCATTTT. Translated: CASSLEHGGPQHF.

Notes on this clone: The sample carries other DNA sequences with the same CDR3. The rearrangement joins TRBV5-1 to TRBJ2-5, with D possibly being TRBD1 (5 bases). Deletions cut 2 bases from V and 4 bases from J, with 9 bases between. The CDR3 totals 13 residues. Germline V gene data show CDR1 as SGHRS and CDR2 as YFSETQ. The CDR3 reads CASSLRGGETQYF. The CDR3 DNA reads TGCGCCAGCAGCTTAAGGGGTGGAGAGACCCAGTACTTC.

This sequence joins TRBV28 and TRBJ1-2; possible D gene TRBD1, 6 bases. The V end lost 2 bases, the J end lost 8 bases, and 27 bases lay between the germline ends. Germline V gene sequence: CDR1 MDHEN, CDR2 SYDVKM. This CDR3 is built from 18 residues. The CDR3 region has the DNA TGTGCCAGCAGTTTACCCTATAAAGCCTTCCGGGACAAGAGGGGCTACACCTTC. Translation: CASSLPYKAFRDKRGYTF.

This chain connects TRBV6-2 or TRBV6-3 to TRBJ1-6, with 9 bases aligning to TRBD1. CDR1 MNHEY and CDR2 SVGEGT come from the germline V gene. Trimming removed 6 bases from V and 7 bases from J; junction bases left unmatched: 4. This CDR3 spans 14 amino acids. The CDR3 sequence: CASSGTGINSPLHF. The DNA of the CDR3 is TGTGCCAGCAGCGGGACAGGGATAAATTCACCCCTCCACTTT.

V is TRBV7-2 and J is TRBJ2-5; 14 bases fit TRBD2. V trimming: 4 bases; J trimming: 2 bases; junction bases outside the gene matches: 3. Germline V gene data show CDR1 as SGHTA and CDR2 as FQGNSA. The CDR3 is made up of 16 amino acids. The CDR3 loop is CASSWGLAGEQETQYF. CDR3 in DNA: TGTGCCAGCAGCTGGGGACTAGCGGGGGAACAAGAGACCCAGTACTTC.

The rearrangement links TRBV19 to TRBJ1-1; D is ambiguous. Trimming cost V 5 bases and J 3 bases, with 16 bases left between them. The CDR3 extends over 15 amino acids. Germline V CDR1 and CDR2: LNHDA, SQIVND (reference sequence). The CDR3 is CASSPGINRDTEAFF. CDR3 DNA sequence: TGTGCCAGTAGTCCGGGAATAAATAGAGACACTGAAGCTTTCTTT.

The rearrangement joins TRBV10-2 to TRBJ2-3; 10 nucleotides line up with TRBD2. Trimming at V came to 5 bases and at J to 6 bases, leaving 8 bases not matched to a gene. Looked up from germline, CDR1 is WSHSY and CDR2 is SAAADI. The CDR3 loop spans 15 amino acids. CDR3 nucleotides: TGCGCCAGCAGTAGGACTAGCGGTTTGGGGGATACGCAGTATTTT. Its translation is CASSRTSGLGDTQYF.

The chain recombines TRBV27 with TRBJ1-4; TRBD1 matches 7 bases. Trimming at V came to 8 bases and at J to 2 bases, leaving 11 bases not matched to a gene. The germline V gene encodes CDR1 MNHEY and CDR2 SMNVEV (reference sequence). This CDR3 has 16 amino acids. CDR3 region: CASRKRGRATNEKLFF. In DNA form, the CDR3 reads TGTGCCAGCCGGAAGAGGGGGCGCGCGACTAATGAAAAACTGTTTTTT.

The chain employs TRBV27 and TRBJ2-7; possible D gene TRBD1, 6 bases. The CDR3 totals 13 residues. The germline V gene encodes CDR1 MNHEY and CDR2 SMNVEV (reference sequence). Trimming removed 2 bases at V and 6 bases at J, with 11 bases between. The CDR3 DNA reads TGTGCCAGCAGTTTAAAGGTCAGGGGCGAGCAGTACTTC. Its protein product is CASSLKVRGEQYF.

This clone was seen just once. This chain uses TRBV28 with TRBJ2-1, with 10 bases that match TRBD2. Looked up from germline, CDR1 is MDHEN and CDR2 is SYDVKM. The CDR3 runs to 15 residues. V shed 2 bases and J 4 bases; nucleotides not matched to a gene: 2. CDR3 nucleotide sequence: TGTGCCAGCAGTTTAGGGACTAGCGTTTACAATGAGCAGTTCTTC. This sequence encodes CASSLGTSVYNEQFF.

The chain links TRBV27 to TRBJ2-4; D is undetermined. The CDR3 extends over 15 amino acids. Germline values: CDR1 MNHEY, CDR2 SMNVEV (reference sequence). The V end was cut by 3 bases, the J end by 4 bases, with 13 bases between. The CDR3 nucleotides read TGTGCCAGCAGTTTCCTGATTGGGCCGAAAAACATTCAGTACTTC. Translated, it gives CASSFLIGPKNIQYF.

The rearrangement joins TRBV5-1 to TRBJ1-2; D call uncertain. This CDR3 has 16 amino acids. V was shortened by 0 bases and J by 5 bases, with 17 bases between the two germline ends. Germline V gives CDR1 SGHRS, CDR2 YFSETQ. CDR3 nucleotide sequence: TGCGCCAGCAGCTTGGGATCGCGCGCAGGACTTTATGGCTACACCTTC. It specifies CASSLGSRAGLYGYTF.

V gene TRBV6-5 combines with J gene TRBJ1-2, with D possibly matching TRBD1 (6 bases). Trimming removed 4 bases at V and 6 bases at J, with 21 bases between. The CDR3 sequence is 16 residues long. CDR1 MNHEY and CDR2 SVGAGI come from the germline V gene. CDR3 nucleotides: TGTGCCAGCAGTTCTCTAGTCCGGCAGTCAGGGGATGGCTACACCTTC. It encodes CASSSLVRQSGDGYTF.